This T cell receptor (beta chain) was sequenced in a study of cytomegalovirus exposure and HLA in healthy donors. Findings and limits, study-wide: The likely explanation for a cluster of highly shared sequence variants was sequencing artifact. Further analysis was carried out later, and it showed several of the most significant clusters appearing linked to common viral pathogens.

CDR3 length equals 13 residues. Germline V gene lookup returns CDR1 SGHTA and CDR2 FQGNSA. Trimming removed 8 bases from V and 0 bases from J, with 10 bases in between. The primer mix had 60 Vbeta and 13 Jbeta primers. Authors' data handling: The count from a later analysis was 79 million or so unique TCR beta chains, roughly 11 million of them shared. Sequencing used immunoSEQ multiplex PCR; TCRdb keeps in-frame clones, though not all of them. The V and J calls and clone size come from that table; D and trimming were worked out from the DNA. The sample has over 200,000 clones; 85% are singletons. Comment on this clone: Its specificity is unknown.

Sequencing was performed on PBMCs. This TCR was recovered from a human donor in good health. The chain joins TRBV7-2 to TRBJ1-2, with unresolved D. The CDR3 reads CASLPGANYGYTF. DNA for the CDR3: TGTGCCAGCCTACCGGGAGCTAACTATGGCTACACCTTC.